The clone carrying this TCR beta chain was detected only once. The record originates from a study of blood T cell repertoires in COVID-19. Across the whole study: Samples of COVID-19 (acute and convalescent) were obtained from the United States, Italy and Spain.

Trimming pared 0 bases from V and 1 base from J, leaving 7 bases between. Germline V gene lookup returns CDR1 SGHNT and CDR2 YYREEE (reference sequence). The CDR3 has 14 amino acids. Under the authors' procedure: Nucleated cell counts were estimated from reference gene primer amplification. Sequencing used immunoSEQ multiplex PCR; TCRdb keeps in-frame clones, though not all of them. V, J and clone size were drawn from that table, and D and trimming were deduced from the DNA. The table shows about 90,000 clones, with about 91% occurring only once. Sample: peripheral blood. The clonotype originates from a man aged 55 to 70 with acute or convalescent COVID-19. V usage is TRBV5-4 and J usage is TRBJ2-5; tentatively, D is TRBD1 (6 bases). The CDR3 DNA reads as TGTGCCAGCAGCTTGGGAGGGGGCCAAGAGACCCAGTACTTC. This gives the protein CASSLGGGQETQYF.